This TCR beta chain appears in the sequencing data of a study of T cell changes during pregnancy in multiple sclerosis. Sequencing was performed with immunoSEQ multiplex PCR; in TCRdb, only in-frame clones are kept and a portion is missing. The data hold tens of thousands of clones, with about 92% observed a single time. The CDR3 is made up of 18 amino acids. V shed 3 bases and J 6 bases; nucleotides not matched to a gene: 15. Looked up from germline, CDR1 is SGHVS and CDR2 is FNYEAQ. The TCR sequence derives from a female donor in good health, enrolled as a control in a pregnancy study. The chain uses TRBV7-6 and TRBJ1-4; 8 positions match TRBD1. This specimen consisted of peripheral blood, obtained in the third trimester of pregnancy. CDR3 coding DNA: TGTGCCAGCAGCTTGACCTTGACGGACAGGGAGGGGCATGAAAAACTGTTTTTT. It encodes CASSLTLTDREGHEKLFF. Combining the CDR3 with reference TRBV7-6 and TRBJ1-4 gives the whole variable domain GAGVSQSPRYKVTKRGQDVALRCDPISGHVSLYWYRQALGQGPEFLTYFNYEAQQDKSGLPNDRFSAERPEGSISTLTIQRTEQRDSAMYRCASSLTLTDREGHEKLFFGSGTQLSVL.